This passage covers 10 T cell receptor beta chains from one sample sequenced in a study of CD8 T cells in ankylosing spondylitis. Study results and limitations: A TCR beta motif made of fewer than 10 highly homologous variants seemed typical of ankylosing spondylitis blood.

TCRdb itself ran the 5' RACE reads through MiXCR, one entry per CDR3 protein. The sample has about 540,000 distinct CDR3 sequences, roughly 12% seen once; the top ten hold 6.8%. The antigens for these receptors are not known. Sequenced input: blood, either unsorted or a sorted T cell fraction (not recorded which). The origin of the receptors is a male donor with ankylosing spondylitis.

This clonotype has more than one count but fewer than ten. The chain joins TRBV2 to TRBJ2-7, with D maybe TRBD1 (6 bases). V lost 6 bases to trimming and J lost 4 bases, with 13 bases between them. The CDR3 is 13 amino acids. The V gene's germline CDR1 is SNHLY and CDR2 FYNNEI. This CDR3 is CASRDPDRYEQYV. In DNA, the CDR3 is TGTGCCAGCAGGGACCCTGACAGGTACGAGCAGTACGTC.

The V call is TRBV30, the J call TRBJ1-3; unclear D gene. V was clipped by 1 base and J by 0 bases, with 4 bases between them. The CDR3 has 13 residues. Germline lookup yields CDR1 GTSNPN and CDR2 SVGIG (reference sequence). CDR3 coding DNA: TGTGCCTGGAGTGGGAACTCTGGAAACACCATATATTTT. This translates into CAWSGNSGNTIYF.

This clonotype was observed a handful of times. The chain recombines TRBV28 with TRBJ1-5; D remains unclear. CDR3 length equals 11 residues. The V gene lost 5 bases and the J gene lost 5 bases, with 4 bases spanning the gap. Germline-derived CDR1 and CDR2 are MDHEN and SYDVKM. The CDR3 here is CASSTYQPQHF. CDR3 nucleotides: TGTGCCAGCAGTACGTATCAGCCCCAGCATTTT.

The chain employs TRBV10-2 and TRBJ2-5; 13 nucleotides align to TRBD2. V shed 5 bases and J 5 bases; nucleotides not matched to a gene: 8. Germline assignment: CDR1 WSHSY and CDR2 SAAADI. CDR3 length equals 16 residues. The CDR3 here is CASSPWTSGSGETQYF. DNA for the CDR3: TGCGCCAGCAGTCCCTGGACTAGCGGGAGTGGGGAGACCCAGTACTTC.

The V call is TRBV27, the J call TRBJ2-3, with 8 bases aligning to TRBD2. V gave up 6 bases and J gave up 3 bases; unmatched junction bases: 5. CDR1 is MNHEY, CDR2 SMNVEV, per germline (reference sequence). The CDR3 is 14 residues long. CDR3 residues: CASSRGGLTDTQYF. In nucleotides, the CDR3 is TGTGCCAGCAGCCGGGGGGGGCTGACAGATACGCAGTATTTT.

Many counts were recorded for this clonotype. This sequence joins TRBV2 and TRBJ2-1, with 10 positions matching TRBD1. The CDR3 consists of 17 residues. Germline V gene lookup returns CDR1 SNHLY and CDR2 FYNNEI. V shed 2 bases, J shed 3 bases, and the junction held 7 bases outside the gene matches. CDR3 nucleotides: TGTGCCAGCAGTGAACCGGGACAGGGGAAGTTCTACAATGAGCAGTTCTTC. It translates to CASSEPGQGKFYNEQFF. The whole variable domain, filled in from reference TRBV2 and TRBJ2-1, reads EPEVTQTPSHQVTQMGQEVILRCVPISNHLYFYWYRQILGQKVEFLVSFYNNEISEKSEIFDDQFSVERPDGSNFTLKIRSTKLEDSAMYFCASSEPGQGKFYNEQFFGPGTRLTVL.

The chain recombines TRBV11-2 with TRBJ2-1; 8 bases fit TRBD2. V shed 8 bases, J shed 9 bases, and the junction held 6 bases outside the gene matches. The CDR3 extends over 12 amino acids. Germline CDR1 is SGHAT and CDR2 is FQNNGV. CDR3 in DNA: TGTGCCAGCGCCGGGGGGGACTTTGAGCAGTTCTTC. Translating gives CASAGGDFEQFF.

This clonotype was seen a handful of times. The chain recombines TRBV20-1 with TRBJ2-7; weak D call: TRBD1 (6 bases). CDR3 length: 11 residues. Germline lookup yields CDR1 DFQATT and CDR2 SNEGSKA (reference sequence). V dropped 6 bases and J dropped 9 bases, with 15 bases sitting between them. As DNA, the CDR3 is TGCAGTGCCCGACAGGATTCGGGGCAGTACGTC. Translated, it gives CSARQDSGQYV.

This clonotype showed up just a few times. The chain employs TRBV2 and TRBJ1-4; D gene ambiguous. The CDR3 consists of 12 residues. Germline values: CDR1 SNHLY, CDR2 FYNNEI. V was cut by 4 bases and J by 7 bases, with 7 bases left in between. CDR3 in DNA: TGTGCCAGCAGTGTATCCGGTGAAAAACTGTTTTTT. This codes for CASSVSGEKLFF. The entire variable domain, with the rest obtained from reference TRBV2 and TRBJ1-4, is as follows: EPEVTQTPSHQVTQMGQEVILRCVPISNHLYFYWYRQILGQKVEFLVSFYNNEISEKSEIFDDQFSVERPDGSNFTLKIRSTKLEDSAMYFCASSVSGEKLFFGSGTQLSVL.

About this clonotype: A much larger clonotype is one base distant, so this may be a read error. The rearrangement joins TRBV24-1 to TRBJ2-1; 7 bases match TRBD2. Germline CDR1 and CDR2: KGHDR and SFDVKD. The CDR3 is made up of 14 amino acids. The ends lost 4 bases at V and 3 bases at J; junction bases unmatched: 2. The chain's CDR3 is CATSEPSGYNEQFF. Written as DNA, the CDR3 is TGTGCCACCAGTGAGCCTAGCGGCTACAATGAGCAGTTCTTC.